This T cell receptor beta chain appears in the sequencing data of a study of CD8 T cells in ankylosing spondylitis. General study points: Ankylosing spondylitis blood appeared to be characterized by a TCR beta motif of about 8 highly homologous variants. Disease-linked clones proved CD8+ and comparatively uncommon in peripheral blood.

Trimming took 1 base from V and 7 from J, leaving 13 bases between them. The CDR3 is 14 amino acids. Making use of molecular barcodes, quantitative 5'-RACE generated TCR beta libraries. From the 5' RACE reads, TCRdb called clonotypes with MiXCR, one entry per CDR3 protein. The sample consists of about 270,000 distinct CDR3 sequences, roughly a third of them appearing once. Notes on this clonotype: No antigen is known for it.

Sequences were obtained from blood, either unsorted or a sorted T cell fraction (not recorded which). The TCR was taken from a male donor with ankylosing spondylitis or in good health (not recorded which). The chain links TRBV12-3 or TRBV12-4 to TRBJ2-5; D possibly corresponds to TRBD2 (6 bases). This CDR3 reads CASSLGRVEGTQYF. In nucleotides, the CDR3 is TGTGCCAGCAGTTTAGGGAGGGTCGAGGGGACCCAGTACTTC.